These 22 T cell receptor beta chains share one sample of origin, sequenced in a study of T cell responses to AZD1222 COVID-19 vaccine. Clones were sequenced by immunoSEQ multiplex PCR, and TCRdb holds only the in-frame ones, with some missing. The sample gives around 140,000 clones, roughly 91% of which show up once; about 1.3% is in the top ten. The source was peripheral blood, collected on day 0 of AZD1222 vaccination. The receptors come from an adult in good health.

The rearrangement joins TRBV9 to TRBJ2-2, with unresolved D. Per germline, CDR1 SGDLS and CDR2 YYNGEE. The germline V and J ends were trimmed by 0 bases and 4 bases, with 7 bases remaining between them. This CDR3 is built from 14 residues. The DNA for the CDR3 is TGTGCCAGCAGCGTAGAGGCCCGCACCGGGGAGCTGTTTTTT. This sequence encodes CASSVEARTGELFF. Full variable domain (missing parts from reference TRBV9 and TRBJ2-2): DSGVTQTPKHLITATGQRVTLRCSPRSGDLSVYWYQQSLDQGLQFLIQYYNGEERAKGNILERFSAQQFPDLHSELNLSSLELGDSALYFCASSVEARTGELFFGEGSRLTVL.

V gene TRBV11-1 combines with J gene TRBJ1-2, with D perhaps TRBD1 (5 bases). The CDR3 consists of 13 residues. Germline CDR1 SGHAT, CDR2 FQDESV (reference sequence). V was clipped by 5 bases and J by 1 base, with 8 bases between them. Written as DNA, the CDR3 is TGTGCCAGCAGCCCGACAGATAACTATGGCTACACCTTC. This sequence encodes CASSPTDNYGYTF.

This chain connects TRBV9 to TRBJ2-3; TRBD2 agrees at 10 bases. The germline gives CDR1 SGDLS, CDR2 YYNGEE. Trimming took 3 bases from V and 5 from J; bases not matched to a gene: 6. The length of the CDR3 is 15 residues. In DNA, the CDR3 is TGTGCCAGCAGCGGTAGCGGGGGGTTAGGAGATACGCAGTATTTT. It translates to CASSGSGGLGDTQYF.

The rearrangement links TRBV27 to TRBJ2-6; TRBD1 matches 7 bases. Unmatched junction bases numbered 6, after V lost 7 bases and J lost 0 bases. The CDR3 loop spans 16 amino acids. The germline CDR1 and CDR2 sequences are MNHEY and SMNVEV (reference sequence). The CDR3 DNA reads TGTGCCAGCACATTGACAGGGAGCTCTGGGGCCAACGTCCTGACTTTC. It translates to CASTLTGSSGANVLTF.

The V call is TRBV12-3 or TRBV12-4, the J call TRBJ1-4; no firm D call. The V and J ends lost 4 bases and 14 bases respectively, with 11 bases between them. The CDR3 totals 11 residues. This CDR3 is CASSSDSQLFF. The DNA for the CDR3 is TGTGCCAGCAGTTCCGACTCTCAGCTGTTTTTT.

The chain has TRBV11-3 and TRBJ2-7; D not resolved. Germline assignment: CDR1 SGHNT and CDR2 YENEEA. V was clipped by 2 bases and J by 3 bases, with 14 bases between them. CDR3 length equals 15 residues. CDR3 coding DNA: TGTGCCAGCAGCTTAAACCTTAATCCCAACTACGAGCAGTACTTC. This sequence encodes CASSLNLNPNYEQYF.

This clone was seen just once. The chain carries TRBV5-1 and TRBJ1-4; perhaps TRBD1 as D (5 bases). There are 16 residues in the CDR3. Trimming took off 0 bases at V and 0 bases at J, with 9 bases between the two ends. CDR1 is SGHRS and CDR2 is YFSETQ in the germline V gene. The CDR3 spells CASSLAVGATNEKLFF. The CDR3 DNA reads TGCGCCAGCAGCTTGGCCGTAGGGGCAACTAATGAAAAACTGTTTTTT.

The rearrangement uses TRBV19 and TRBJ1-5; no definite D call. Germline V gene lookup returns CDR1 LNHDA and CDR2 SQIVND (reference sequence). V lost 5 bases to trimming and J lost 4 bases, with 9 bases between them. The CDR3 sequence is 13 residues long. Written as DNA, the CDR3 is TGTGCCAGTAGTGGGCAGATAAATCAGCCCCAGCATTTT. As protein: CASSGQINQPQHF.

The chain carries TRBV19 and TRBJ2-7, with 8 positions matching TRBD1. Trimming removed 6 bases from V and 1 base from J; junction bases left unmatched: 5. The CDR3 length is 14 residues. Germline CDR1 is LNHDA and CDR2 is SQIVND (reference sequence). The CDR3, as DNA: TGTGCCAGTAGCGACAGGGGAGTTTCCTACGAGCAGTACTTC. Translated: CASSDRGVSYEQYF.

The genes are TRBV24-1 and TRBJ2-1; D is unclear. V gave up 0 bases and J gave up 5 bases, with 4 bases separating them. This CDR3 comprises 13 residues. Germline loops: CDR1 KGHDR, CDR2 SFDVKD. For the CDR3, the DNA is TGTGCCACCAGTGATTTGTTCCACAATGAGCAGTTCTTC. Its translation: CATSDLFHNEQFF.

The chain has TRBV13 and TRBJ2-1; D gene uncertain. CDR3 length: 12 residues. Trimming took 5 bases from V and 9 from J, leaving 11 bases between them. The germline V gene encodes CDR1 PRHDT and CDR2 FYEKMQ (reference sequence). The CDR3 DNA reads TGTGCCAGCAGCCGGACGGAGATTGAGCAGTTCTTC. The encoded protein is CASSRTEIEQFF.

This sequence joins TRBV27 and TRBJ1-5, with no clear D. Per the germline V gene, CDR1 is MNHEY and CDR2 is SMNVEV (reference sequence). The CDR3 sequence is 12 residues long. With 3 bases removed from V and 7 bases from J, the gap between germline ends came to 7 bases. The CDR3 nucleotides are TGTGCCAGCAGTTTCGGAGGACAGCCCCAGCATTTT. Encoded protein: CASSFGGQPQHF.

The J gene is TRBJ1-1, the V gene TRBV9, with D possibly being TRBD1 (5 bases). Germline CDR1 is SGDLS and CDR2 is YYNGEE. V lost 0 bases and J lost 4, with 10 bases in between. This CDR3 spans 14 amino acids. The CDR3: CASSVGQGVTEAFF. The CDR3 nucleotides read TGTGCCAGCAGCGTAGGGCAGGGTGTCACTGAAGCTTTCTTT.

CDR3 sequence (DNA): TGCGCCAGCAGCTTTGGACTAGCGGCGGGGGAAAACGAGCAGTACTTC. Its protein is CASSFGLAAGENEQYF. The rearrangement uses TRBV5-1 and TRBJ2-7; 10 bases match TRBD2. The CDR3 is 16 residues long. Germline V gives CDR1 SGHRS, CDR2 YFSETQ. V lost 2 bases and J lost 5; bases outside the gene matches: 10.

The chain uses TRBV6-1 and TRBJ2-7; 7 bases match TRBD1. The V gene's germline CDR1 is MNHNS and CDR2 SASEGT. CDR3 length equals 15 residues. V lost 1 base to trimming and J lost 2 bases; unmatched junction nucleotides: 5. Here the CDR3 reads CASSEEGTVTYEQYF. CDR3 coding DNA: TGTGCCAGCAGTGAAGAGGGGACAGTCACCTACGAGCAGTACTTC.

The chain recombines TRBV2 with TRBJ1-2, with TRBD1 matching 7 bases. CDR3 length: 16 residues. Per germline, CDR1 SNHLY and CDR2 FYNNEI. The ends lost 4 bases at V and 2 bases at J; junction bases unmatched: 10. The CDR3 region is CASSVSSVQGNYGYTF. DNA for the CDR3: TGTGCCAGCAGTGTATCCTCTGTACAGGGGAACTATGGCTACACCTTC.

This chain joins TRBV28 and TRBJ1-2, with a possible D match to TRBD1 (5 bases). In germline, CDR1 is MDHEN, CDR2 SYDVKM. Trimming left V 2 bases short and J 8 bases short, with 15 bases between. The CDR3 length is 14 residues. The CDR3 protein is CASSLAGRGSGYTF. DNA of the CDR3: TGTGCCAGCAGTTTAGCGGGAAGGGGAAGCGGCTACACCTTC.

The chain employs TRBV10-3 and TRBJ1-5; perhaps TRBD1 as D (6 bases). V lost 7 bases to trimming and J lost 6 bases, with 13 bases between them. Germline assignment: CDR1 ENHRY and CDR2 SYGVKD. The length of the CDR3 is 13 residues. The CDR3 loop is CAITEGGGQPQHF. DNA of the CDR3: TGTGCCATCACCGAGGGGGGCGGTCAGCCCCAGCATTTT.

This clone was observed once. The chain carries TRBV19 and TRBJ2-1; a weak D match, TRBD2 (5 bases). The CDR3 covers 15 residues. The V end was cut by 3 bases, the J end by 7 bases, with 16 bases between. Germline V gene sequence: CDR1 LNHDA, CDR2 SQIVND (reference sequence). CDR3 sequence reads: CASSIPAGILNEQFF. The CDR3 DNA reads as TGTGCCAGTAGTATCCCCGCGGGTATTCTTAATGAGCAGTTCTTC.

The chain couples TRBV9 to TRBJ1-4, with a weak D call TRBD1 (6 bases). Trimming cost V 1 base and J 7 bases, with 17 bases left between them. The CDR3 has 16 residues. Germline CDR1 reads SGDLS; CDR2 reads YYNGEE. The CDR3 here is CASSVSFLGAGEKLFF. CDR3 DNA sequence: TGTGCCAGCAGCGTAAGCTTCCTGGGGGCAGGTGAAAAACTGTTTTTT.

The chain is built from TRBV7-8 and TRBJ1-1; D might be TRBD1 (5 bases). V lost 1 base to trimming and J lost 5 bases, with 14 bases between them. CDR3 length: 15 residues. Germline CDR1 is SGHVS and CDR2 is FQNEAQ. The CDR3 DNA reads TGTGCCAGCAGCTTAGATAGCCGGGGCGGGACTGAAGCTTTCTTT. This codes for CASSLDSRGGTEAFF.

J is TRBJ1-4 and V is TRBV11-2, with D possibly TRBD1 on 6 matching bases. CDR1 SGHAT and CDR2 FQNNGV come from the germline V gene. CDR3 length equals 15 residues. V was cut by 4 bases and J by 7 bases, with 16 bases left in between. The DNA for the CDR3 is TGTGCCAGCAGCTCCATCAACCGGGGGCCTGAAAAACTGTTTTTT. This sequence encodes CASSSINRGPEKLFF.